This TCR beta chain was sequenced in a study of blood T cell repertoires in COVID-19. Whole-study context: The study drew acute and convalescent COVID-19 samples from the United States, Italy and Spain.

The germline gives CDR1 SQVTM, CDR2 ANQGSEA. CDR3 size: 14 residues. V was pared by 4 bases and J by 0 bases, with 12 bases between. Sequencing was performed with immunoSEQ multiplex PCR; in TCRdb, only in-frame clones are kept and a portion is missing. The sample comprises around 88,000 clones, around 82% of which are singletons, and approximately 8.9% rests with the top ten. The sequencing input was peripheral blood. The origin of this receptor is a man aged 50-60 years who had recovered from COVID-19. The chain employs TRBV29-1 and TRBJ1-1, with D tentatively TRBD1 (5 bases). CDR3 bases: TGCAGCGTTGGACAGATTCCTATGAACACTGAAGCTTTCTTT. This sequence encodes CSVGQIPMNTEAFF.